Shown below are 28 T cell receptor beta chains from a single sample sequenced in a study of T cell clonality in common variable immunodeficiency. Generated by immunoSEQ multiplex PCR, the TCRdb table keeps only in-frame clones and is missing some. The sample contains more than 35,000 clones, none of them singletons. The specimen was peripheral blood mononuclear cells. These receptor sequences come from a person aged 18-70 years in good health.

This clone was detected many times. With the read ending 3 residues before the CDR3 end, the germline J gene is used to fill in that end. The chain has TRBV19 and TRBJ1-4; 7 bases are shared with TRBD1. The CDR3 covers 16 residues. Trimming at V came to 4 bases and at J to 3 bases, leaving 8 bases not matched to a gene. The germline V gene encodes CDR1 LNHDA and CDR2 SQIVND (reference sequence). CDR3 DNA (partial): TGTGCCAGTAGTAGAGAGGGGGCCGGAGCTAATGAAAAA. It translates to CASSREGAGANEK. The whole CDR3 protein is CASSREGAGANEKLFF.

This clone was counted at least ten times. Coverage ceases 3 residues before the CDR3 finishes, and the germline J gene fills in the end. The genes are TRBV10-3 and TRBJ1-5; D is perhaps TRBD1 (5 bases). Germline values: CDR1 ENHRY, CDR2 SYGVKD. V was shortened by 6 bases and J by 5 bases, with 11 bases between the two germline ends. The CDR3 covers 13 residues. The CDR3 DNA, read in part, is TGTGCCATCAGCAATGGAGGGGATCAGCCC. It codes for CAISNGGDQP. The whole CDR3 protein is CAISNGGDQPQHF.

At least ten counts were recorded for this clone. The read terminates 3 residues before the CDR3 end, so the remaining end is supplied by the germline J gene. The rearrangement uses TRBV4-1 and TRBJ1-6, with 7 bases fitting TRBD1. Germline lookup yields CDR1 MGHRA and CDR2 YSYEKL. Trimming took 6 bases from V and 9 from J; bases not matched to a gene: 14. The CDR3 is made up of 16 amino acids. Incomplete CDR3 DNA: TGCGCCAGCAGTCGAGGACAGGCGAATTCGGGTTCACCC. Protein: CASSRGQANSGSP. The CDR3 as a whole reads CASSRGQANSGSPLHF.

This clone was recorded many times. The read is 3 residues too short to cover the CDR3 end, so that end is filled in from the germline J gene. The rearrangement joins TRBV20-1 to TRBJ2-7; D might be TRBD1 (6 bases). V lost 3 bases to trimming and J lost 4 bases, with 16 bases between them. The CDR3 contains 14 residues. The germline CDR1 and CDR2 sequences are DFQATT and SNEGSKA (reference sequence). The covered CDR3 bases are TGCAGTGCTAGGAGCGGAACCCAGGGGTACGAG. This translates into CSARSGTQGYE. Given in full, the CDR3 is CSARSGTQGYEQYF.

In its sample, this clone was seen many times. The CDR3 end lies 3 residues beyond the end of the read and is filled in from the germline J gene. The rearrangement uses TRBV7-2 and TRBJ1-6; 7 nucleotides line up with TRBD1. The V gene end was trimmed by 1 base and the J gene end by 5 bases; junction bases not matched to a gene: 2. The CDR3 extends over 15 amino acids. Per germline, CDR1 SGHTA and CDR2 FQGNSA. This CDR3 is CASSLVTGDNSPLHF. The DNA read from the CDR3 is TGTGCCAGCAGCTTAGTTACAGGGGATAATTCACCC.

This clone was detected ten times or more. The CDR3 end is not reached by the read, which stops 3 residues before it; the germline J gene fills it in. The V and J genes are TRBV29-1 and TRBJ1-1; D perhaps matches TRBD1 (5 bases). V was pared by 7 bases and J by 1 base, with 10 bases between. The CDR3 extends over 12 amino acids. Germline CDR1 and CDR2: SQVTM and ANQGSEA. CDR3 loop: CSGSTGNTEAFF. The DNA read from the CDR3 is TGCAGCGGTTCTACAGGGAACACTGAA.

This clone was counted at least ten times. Incomplete CDR3 DNA: TGCAGCGTTGAATACAGGGCACAAGAGACC. Protein: CSVEYRAQET. The full CDR3 protein is CSVEYRAQETQYF. This sequence joins TRBV29-1 and TRBJ2-5, with D perhaps matching TRBD1 (6 bases). The read finishes 3 residues shy of the CDR3 end, and the germline J gene is used to complete it. The germline V and J ends were trimmed by 2 bases and 2 bases, with 9 bases remaining between them. The V gene's germline CDR1 is SQVTM and CDR2 ANQGSEA. This CDR3 region has 13 residues.

Of note for this clone: The read halts 3 residues ahead of the CDR3 end, with the missing end drawn from the germline J gene. This chain connects TRBV19 to TRBJ2-7; maybe TRBD2 (5 bases). The CDR3 runs 13 residues. Germline assignment: CDR1 LNHDA and CDR2 SQIVND (reference sequence). V was shortened by 6 bases and J by 3 bases, with 12 bases between the two germline ends. Partial CDR3 DNA: TGTGCCAGTAGCCCCTTTGAGGGCTACGAG. This encodes CASSPFEGYE. The whole CDR3 protein reads CASSPFEGYEQYF.

This clone was counted ten times or more. The CDR3 end lies 3 residues beyond the end of the read and is filled in from the germline J gene. This chain connects TRBV12-3 or TRBV12-4 to TRBJ2-2; D call uncertain. The CDR3 contains 12 residues. V lost 3 bases and J 5 bases, leaving 4 bases between the germline ends. The part of the CDR3 DNA that was read is TGTGCCAGCAGTTTTCAAACCGGGGAG. This sequence encodes CASSFQTGE. The whole CDR3 reads CASSFQTGELFF.

This clone appeared many times. The read halts 3 residues ahead of the CDR3 end, with the missing end drawn from the germline J gene. The V gene is TRBV19, the J gene TRBJ2-7; 8 bases map to TRBD1. With V trimmed by 5 bases and J by 6 bases, 6 bases remained unmatched. The CDR3 consists of 13 residues. Germline values: CDR1 LNHDA, CDR2 SQIVND (reference sequence). The CDR3 loop reads CASSVGQGVEQYF. The CDR3 bases that were read are TGTGCCAGTAGTGTAGGACAGGGCGTCGAG.

Concerning this clone: A much larger clone sits a single nucleotide away, making a read error possible. Incomplete CDR3 DNA: TGTGCCAGCTGTGAAGGGTACGACAGGAGTATTAACGGGGAG. Translated, it gives CASCEGYDRSINGE. The whole CDR3 is CASCEGYDRSINGELFF. The chain carries TRBV2 and TRBJ2-2; tentative D call: TRBD1 (6 bases). The read terminates 3 residues ahead of where the CDR3 ends, so the germline J gene completes it. This CDR3 is 17 amino acids long. The germline gives CDR1 SNHLY, CDR2 FYNNEI.

This clone was detected many times. Incomplete CDR3 DNA: TGCGCCAGCAGCTTGGGGACAGGGGGCCCGGGTAATGAAAAA. Residues: CASSLGTGGPGNEK. The CDR3 reads in full as CASSLGTGGPGNEKLFF. The V and J genes are TRBV5-1 and TRBJ1-4, with 11 bases identical to TRBD1. The read ends 3 residues before the CDR3 terminus; that terminus is restored from the germline J gene. Germline CDR1 SGHRS, CDR2 YFSETQ. The CDR3 covers 17 residues. V was pared by 0 bases and J by 4 bases, with 5 bases of the junction left unmatched.

This clone appeared many times. CDR3 sequence reads: CASSEDRDYGYTF. CDR3 DNA, as far as it was read: TGTGCCAGCAGTGAAGACAGGGACTATGGC. The chain employs TRBV2 and TRBJ1-2, with D maybe TRBD1 (6 bases). The CDR3 is cut off 3 residues early in the read; its end comes from the germline J gene. V dropped 1 base and J dropped 3 bases, with 6 bases sitting between them. CDR3 length: 13 residues. Per the germline V gene, CDR1 is SNHLY and CDR2 is FYNNEI.

This clone has ten or more counts. The CDR3 end falls 3 residues outside the read, so it is completed with the germline J gene. The chain employs TRBV11-2 and TRBJ2-7, with D tentatively TRBD1 (6 bases). This CDR3 is built from 15 residues. The germline V gene has CDR1 SGHAT and CDR2 FQNNGV. V lost 1 base and J lost 3, with 13 bases in between. Incomplete CDR3 DNA: TGTGCCAGCAGCTTAGGAGGACAGCCAATCTACGAG. Translation: CASSLGGQPIYE. The CDR3 as a whole reads CASSLGGQPIYEQYF.

Notes on this clone: With a much larger clone just one base away, this may be a read error. The CDR3 extends 3 residues past the end of the read, so its final part is completed from the germline J gene. Other DNA sequences from this sample encode an identical CDR3 as well. The rearrangement uses TRBV2 and TRBJ1-1; TRBD1 matches at 8 bases. This CDR3 region has 14 residues. Germline V CDR1 and CDR2: SNHLY, FYNNEI. The sequenced CDR3 bases are TGCGCCAGCAGTCGGACAGGGAGGCCCGAGGAA. This gives the protein CASSRTGRPEE. In full, the CDR3 reads CASSRTGRPEEAFF.

To note about this clone: The missing CDR3 end, 3 residues past where the read stops, is filled in from the germline J gene. This rearrangement joins TRBV19 to TRBJ1-2; D gene unclear. Per germline, CDR1 LNHDA and CDR2 SQIVND (reference sequence). Trimming removed 8 bases from V and 4 bases from J, with 20 bases in between. CDR3 size: 15 residues. Partial CDR3 DNA: TGTGCCAGTCGCGGTTATGCTACCGACTCCTATGGC. It is translated as CASRGYATDSYG. The entire CDR3 protein reads CASRGYATDSYGYTF.

This clone was picked up many times. One junction end disagrees with the germline gene, perhaps due to a read error. Read sequence stops 3 residues before the CDR3 end, and the germline J gene provides the missing end. This rearrangement joins TRBV4-2 to TRBJ2-2; 9 bases fit TRBD2. Germline V CDR1 and CDR2: LGHNA, YNFKEQ. The CDR3 covers 18 residues. The CDR3 bases that were read are TGCGCCAGCAGCCAAGAGTTGGCTAGCGGGGACCATACCGGGGAG. Translating it yields CASSQELASGDHTGE. In full, the CDR3 is CASSQELASGDHTGELFF.

This clone was found many times. Coverage ceases 3 residues before the CDR3 finishes, and the germline J gene fills in the end. J is TRBJ1-1 and V is TRBV5-1; TRBD1 matches at 8 bases. Losses at the gene ends were 2 bases for V and 5 bases for J; bases not matched to a gene: 5. The V gene's germline CDR1 is SGHRS and CDR2 YFSETQ. This CDR3 has 14 residues. The CDR3 region is CASSLGQGWTEAFF. CDR3 bases read: TGCGCCAGCAGCTTAGGACAGGGCTGGACTGAA.

The table lists this clone with many counts. The read comes to an end 3 residues before the CDR3 does, leaving the germline J gene to fill in the end. V usage is TRBV18 and J usage is TRBJ1-4; possible D gene TRBD1, 5 bases. The V and J ends lost 3 bases and 7 bases respectively, with 6 bases between them. Germline lookup yields CDR1 KGHSH and CDR2 LQKENI. The CDR3 has 12 residues. CDR3 amino acids: CASSPDSEKLFF. CDR3 DNA (partial): TGTGCCAGCTCACCTGACAGTGAAAAA.

A remark on this clone: Read data end 3 residues before the CDR3 end; the end is taken from the germline J gene. The gene calls are TRBV7-6 and TRBJ1-6, with TRBD1 identical over 7 bases. The CDR3 has 15 amino acids. J lost 8 bases, V lost 4 bases, and 8 bases had no gene match. Germline CDR1 SGHVS, CDR2 FNYEAQ. CDR3 protein: CASSSFRDRDSPLHF. CDR3 DNA, as far as it was read: TGTGCCAGCAGCTCCTTTCGGGACAGAGATTCACCC.

This clone was seen repeatedly, ten times or more. The CDR3 is cut off 3 residues early in the read; its end comes from the germline J gene. The V and J genes are TRBV5-1 and TRBJ1-1; 10 nucleotides match TRBD1. CDR1 is SGHRS and CDR2 is YFSETQ in the germline V gene. The length of the CDR3 is 16 residues. The V and J ends lost 5 bases and 3 bases, in that order; junction bases with no gene match: 10. CDR3 DNA (partial): TGCGCCAGCAGTCGAGGGACAGGGGAGTTGGACACTGAA. Translated: CASSRGTGELDTE. The entire CDR3 is CASSRGTGELDTEAFF.

This clone was counted at least ten times. Coverage ceases 3 residues before the CDR3 finishes, and the germline J gene fills in the end. The rearrangement links TRBV5-1 to TRBJ2-2; 7 bases fit TRBD1. Germline lookup yields CDR1 SGHRS and CDR2 YFSETQ. V lost 4 bases, J lost 6 bases, and 6 bases stayed unmatched. The CDR3 covers 14 residues. The part of the CDR3 DNA that was read is TGCGCCAGCAGCCGTGACAGGGAAGCCGGGGAG. Translating gives CASSRDREAGE. Given in full, the CDR3 is CASSRDREAGELFF.

There are many counts of this clone. The CDR3 end is not reached by the read, which stops 3 residues before it; the germline J gene fills it in. This chain connects TRBV2 to TRBJ2-1, with 11 bases matching TRBD2. The trim removed 3 bases at V and 9 bases at J, leaving 10 bases unmatched. The CDR3 runs 16 residues. The germline CDR1 and CDR2 sequences are SNHLY and FYNNEI. The CDR3 bases that were read are TGTGCCAGCAGTGAGGGGAGACTAGCGGGACCAAGTGAG. Amino acids: CASSEGRLAGPSE. The full CDR3 sequence reads CASSEGRLAGPSEQFF.

There are many counts of this clone. Partial CDR3 DNA: TGTGCCAGCAGCTTGGCAGGGACTATGGCCGGGGAG. Protein: CASSLAGTMAGE. The full CDR3 protein is CASSLAGTMAGELFF. The chain couples TRBV5-5 to TRBJ2-2; the match to TRBD2 covers 7 bases. The CDR3 extends 3 residues past the end of the read, so its final part is completed from the germline J gene. The junction had 5 bases not matched to a gene; V was cut back by 0 bases and J by 6 bases. This CDR3 has 15 amino acids. Germline V lookup: CDR1 SGHKS, CDR2 YYEKEE (reference sequence).

This clone was observed many times. The sequenced fragment ends 3 residues before the CDR3 boundary, so the rest is inferred from the germline J gene. The chain couples TRBV20-1 to TRBJ2-1; 12 bases are shared with TRBD2. The germline gives CDR1 DFQATT, CDR2 SNEGSKA (reference sequence). V gave up 0 bases and J gave up 6 bases; unmatched junction bases: 3. This CDR3 spans 15 amino acids. The sequenced part of the CDR3 DNA is TGCAGTGCTAGAGATGCGACTAGCGGGAGCAATGAG. Residues: CSARDATSGSNE. The complete CDR3 reads CSARDATSGSNEQFF.

This clone was counted many times. The read terminates 3 residues before the CDR3 end, so the remaining end is supplied by the germline J gene. The chain joins TRBV7-6 to TRBJ2-7, with 13 bases matching TRBD2. This CDR3 comprises 16 residues. J gave up 0 bases and V 5 bases, and 4 bases lay outside the gene matches. CDR1 is SGHVS and CDR2 is FNYEAQ in the germline V gene. CDR3 loop: CASSTTSGGASYEQYF. CDR3 DNA (partial): TGTGCCAGCAGCACAACTAGCGGGGGGGCCTCCTACGAG.

This clone was recorded many times. The sequenced fragment ends 3 residues before the CDR3 boundary, so the rest is inferred from the germline J gene. This sequence joins TRBV7-2 and TRBJ2-3, with TRBD2 identical over 11 bases. Trimming at V came to 3 bases and at J to 7 bases, leaving 6 bases not matched to a gene. The CDR3 runs 15 residues. The germline V gene has CDR1 SGHTA and CDR2 FQGNSA. The CDR3 spells CASSFWLAGGNTQYF. The DNA read from the CDR3 is TGTGCCAGCAGCTTCTGGCTAGCGGGGGGCAATACG.

This clone has more than one count but fewer than ten. The read terminates 3 residues before the CDR3 end, so the remaining end is supplied by the germline J gene. The chain combines TRBV5-6 with TRBJ1-4; TRBD1 might be the D (5 bases). V dropped 0 bases and J dropped 8 bases, with 14 bases sitting between them. CDR3 length: 15 amino acids. Looked up from germline, CDR1 is SGHDT and CDR2 is YYEEEE. Partial CDR3 DNA: TGTGCCAGCAGCTTGGCACGAGGGGCAGGCGAAAAA. It encodes CASSLARGAGEK. The whole CDR3 is CASSLARGAGEKLFF.